One T cell receptor (beta chain) is described in this entry. The data are from a study of blood T cell repertoires in COVID-19. Turning to the study itself: From the United States, Italy and Spain came samples of acute and convalescent COVID-19. The analysed material was cDNA or gDNA that came from T cells, B-cell-depleted T cells, or PBMCs.

The CDR3 consists of 15 residues. The germline V and J ends were trimmed by 4 bases and 4 bases, with 17 bases remaining between them. The germline V gene encodes CDR1 SGHNT and CDR2 YYREEE (reference sequence). Study processing details: Using reference gene primer amplification, nucleated cell counts were estimated. The method was immunoSEQ multiplex PCR; TCRdb's version includes in-frame clones alone and lacks a portion of them. The DNA gave D and trimming, while V, J and clone size come from that table. The repertoire holds approximately 480,000 clones, with approximately 92% as singletons. During active infection, Seattle patients enrolled and were then monitored through disease.

The specimen was peripheral blood. The sequence derives from a man between 18 and 29 years old with COVID-19, enrolled during active disease. This chain connects TRBV5-4 to TRBJ2-5; TRBD2 is a possible D gene (6 bases). The CDR3 loop is CASSGTGTSRETQYF. DNA of the CDR3: TGTGCCAGCAGCGGCACCGGGACTTCTAGAGAGACCCAGTACTTC.